This record looks at one T cell receptor beta chain sequence and its context. This record belongs to a study of blood T cell repertoires in COVID-19. CDR3 size: 14 residues. Germline CDR1 is KGHSH and CDR2 is LQKENI. Trimming removed 6 bases from V and 7 bases from J; junction bases left unmatched: 11. Only in-frame clones appear in the TCRdb table, and some are missing; sequencing was by immunoSEQ multiplex PCR. The profile shows about 180,000 clones, more than 75% of them singletons. This receptor was obtained from a woman aged 70-85 years with COVID-19, enrolled during active disease. The chain couples TRBV18 to TRBJ2-7, with 8 bases aligning to TRBD2. Sequenced: peripheral blood. The CDR3 spells CASSRAAGEGEQYF. The CDR3 DNA sequence: TGTGCCAGCTCCCGGGCAGCGGGAGAAGGGGAGCAGTACTTC.